This record looks at one T cell receptor beta chain sequence and its context. What it binds is not known. These data come from a study of cytomegalovirus exposure and HLA in healthy donors. Findings of the study overall: As was reported, the classifier diagnosed cytomegalovirus status with high specificity and sensitivity. The study flagged approximately 180 TCR beta chains as cytomegalovirus-associated.

CDR3 length: 13 amino acids. Germline values: CDR1 SGHNT, CDR2 YENEEA. V was cut by 0 bases and J by 7 bases, with 9 bases left in between. The repertoire was sequenced with immunoSEQ multiplex PCR; TCRdb's copy has only in-frame clones and lacks some. The sample shows about 240,000 clones, about 86% of them seen only once. It was the approximately 130-subject validation cohort, separate from the approximately 690-subject first cohort, to which the donors belonged. The sample was PBMCs. This receptor was identified in a woman aged 30 to 39 in good health and CMV-seropositive. The rearrangement joins TRBV11-3 to TRBJ1-1; D is undetermined. CDR3 loop: CASSLDLENEAFF. The DNA for the CDR3 is TGTGCCAGCAGCTTAGATCTGGAGAATGAAGCTTTCTTT.